The rows below give T cell receptor beta chains drawn from one sample of a study of shared clonotypes between healthy human individuals. Sequencing used immunoSEQ multiplex PCR; TCRdb keeps in-frame clones, though not all of them. The data show about 2.5 million clones, roughly 90% seen once. The specimen sequenced was naive CD4+ T cells from PBMCs. These receptors were collected from a man aged 18 to 30 in good health. Some clones in this sample may be carry-over from other donors' samples. Both conserved end residues are part of each CDR3. Fields, in order: V gene, J gene, clone size, D gene, CDR3 protein, CDR3 DNA. The D gene is left open where the match is weak. A row's size may be missing; if present it is once, few, many or a size class.

V gene: TRBV4-1
J gene: TRBJ1-2
clone size: once
D gene: -
CDR3 protein: CASSRAEGGFTF
CDR3 DNA: TGCGCCAGCAGCCGGGCGGAGGGGGGGTTCACCTTC

V gene: TRBV5-1
J gene: TRBJ2-7
clone size: -
D gene: TRBD1
CDR3 protein: CASSLGQGGREQYF
CDR3 DNA: TGCGCCAGCAGCCTGGGACAGGGTGGGCGCGAGCAGTACTTC

V gene: TRBV28
J gene: TRBJ1-3
clone size: once
D gene: -
CDR3 protein: CASSTGRTGNTIYF
CDR3 DNA: TGTGCCAGCAGTACAGGGAGGACTGGAAACACCATATATTTT

V gene: TRBV30
J gene: TRBJ1-2
clone size: -
D gene: -
CDR3 protein: CAWSPLGRAGYTF
CDR3 DNA: TGTGCCTGGAGTCCCCTCGGACGGGCTGGCTACACCTTC

V gene: TRBV5-1
J gene: TRBJ2-1
clone size: -
D gene: -
CDR3 protein: CASSLGGGDEQFF
CDR3 DNA: TGCGCCAGCAGCTTAGGAGGCGGGGATGAGCAGTTCTTC

V gene: TRBV18
J gene: TRBJ2-7
clone size: -
D gene: -
CDR3 protein: CASSPPVSPGGEQYF
CDR3 DNA: TGTGCCAGCTCACCACCTGTGAGTCCCGGGGGCGAGCAGTACTTC

V gene: TRBV28
J gene: TRBJ2-3
clone size: once
D gene: TRBD2
CDR3 protein: CASSPGLAFTDTQYF
CDR3 DNA: TGTGCCAGCAGCCCAGGACTAGCGTTCACAGATACGCAGTATTTT

V gene: TRBV11-2
J gene: TRBJ1-1
clone size: once
D gene: -
CDR3 protein: CASSLVRGTGLNTEAFF
CDR3 DNA: TGTGCCAGCAGCTTAGTCCGCGGGACGGGATTGAACACTGAAGCTTTCTTT

V gene: TRBV5-1
J gene: TRBJ1-4
clone size: -
D gene: -
CDR3 protein: CASSLVASEKLFF
CDR3 DNA: TGCGCCAGCAGCTTGGTGGCGAGTGAAAAACTGTTTTTT

V gene: TRBV2
J gene: TRBJ1-2
clone size: -
D gene: -
CDR3 protein: CASSGFSPSGGYTF
CDR3 DNA: TGTGCCAGCAGTGGTTTTTCCCCCTCGGGTGGCTACACCTTC

V gene: TRBV11-2
J gene: TRBJ2-3
clone size: few
D gene: TRBD2
CDR3 protein: CASSLAGGLTDTQYF
CDR3 DNA: TGTGCCAGCAGCTTAGCGGGGGGACTCACAGATACGCAGTATTTT

V gene: TRBV28
J gene: TRBJ2-7
clone size: few
D gene: TRBD1
CDR3 protein: CASSPPSGTGSYEQYF
CDR3 DNA: TGTGCCAGCAGTCCCCCCTCCGGGACAGGGTCCTACGAGCAGTACTTC

V gene: TRBV28
J gene: TRBJ1-2
clone size: -
D gene: -
CDR3 protein: CASRPDMIYGYTF
CDR3 DNA: TGTGCCAGCAGACCTGACATGATCTATGGCTACACCTTC

V gene: TRBV5-1
J gene: TRBJ2-7
clone size: -
D gene: TRBD1
CDR3 protein: CASSPTTGTYEQYF
CDR3 DNA: TGCGCCAGCAGCCCCACGACAGGGACCTACGAGCAGTACTTC

V gene: TRBV7-2
J gene: TRBJ2-2
clone size: -
D gene: -
CDR3 protein: CASSLVGVTNTGELFF
CDR3 DNA: TGTGCCAGCAGCTTAGTTGGGGTAACGAACACCGGGGAGCTGTTTTTT

V gene: TRBV6-6
J gene: TRBJ2-5
clone size: -
D gene: -
CDR3 protein: CASSQGGETQYF
CDR3 DNA: TGTGCCAGCAGTCAAGGGGGGGAGACCCAGTACTTC

V gene: TRBV9
J gene: TRBJ1-3
clone size: -
D gene: TRBD1
CDR3 protein: CASSVTGDSGNTIYF
CDR3 DNA: TGTGCCAGCAGCGTCACAGGGGACTCTGGAAACACCATATATTTT

V gene: TRBV4-3
J gene: TRBJ1-2
clone size: -
D gene: -
CDR3 protein: CASSPSLGLNYGYTF
CDR3 DNA: TGCGCCAGCAGCCCGTCCTTAGGTCTTAACTATGGCTACACCTTC

V gene: TRBV5-4
J gene: TRBJ2-7
clone size: -
D gene: -
CDR3 protein: CASSLGGNLKPYEQYF
CDR3 DNA: TGTGCCAGCAGCCTAGGGGGGAATTTAAAGCCCTACGAGCAGTACTTC

V gene: TRBV11-2
J gene: TRBJ2-3
clone size: -
D gene: TRBD1
CDR3 protein: CASSLVTGNLDTQYF
CDR3 DNA: TGTGCCAGCAGCTTAGTGACAGGGAATCTAGATACGCAGTATTTT

V gene: TRBV9
J gene: TRBJ1-4
clone size: few
D gene: -
CDR3 protein: CASSVTGATNEKLFF
CDR3 DNA: TGTGCCAGCAGCGTTACGGGAGCAACTAATGAAAAACTGTTTTTT

V gene: TRBV6-5
J gene: TRBJ2-7
clone size: -
D gene: -
CDR3 protein: CASSYVRAIGFYEQYF
CDR3 DNA: TGTGCCAGCAGTTACGTCCGGGCCATTGGGTTCTACGAGCAGTACTTC

V gene: TRBV14
J gene: TRBJ2-5
clone size: -
D gene: -
CDR3 protein: CASRPDYQETQYF
CDR3 DNA: TGTGCCAGCAGGCCGGACTACCAAGAGACCCAGTACTTC

V gene: TRBV6-1
J gene: TRBJ2-1
clone size: -
D gene: -
CDR3 protein: CASSEARNEQFF
CDR3 DNA: TGTGCCAGCAGTGAAGCTCGGAATGAGCAGTTCTTC

V gene: TRBV15
J gene: TRBJ2-1
clone size: -
D gene: -
CDR3 protein: CATSRGQSSYNEQFF
CDR3 DNA: TGTGCCACCAGCAGAGGACAGAGCTCCTACAATGAGCAGTTCTTC

V gene: TRBV29-1
J gene: TRBJ1-1
clone size: -
D gene: -
CDR3 protein: CSYRGNTEAFF
CDR3 DNA: TGCAGCTACCGGGGGAACACTGAAGCTTTCTTT

V gene: TRBV28
J gene: TRBJ1-2
clone size: -
D gene: -
CDR3 protein: CASSAGGHGYGYTF
CDR3 DNA: TGTGCCAGCAGTGCCGGGGGGCACGGCTATGGCTACACCTTC

V gene: TRBV11-2
J gene: TRBJ2-1
clone size: -
D gene: TRBD2
CDR3 protein: CASSKRTSGGDEQFF
CDR3 DNA: TGTGCCAGCAGCAAAAGGACTAGCGGGGGGGATGAGCAGTTCTTC

V gene: TRBV19
J gene: TRBJ1-5
clone size: once
D gene: -
CDR3 protein: CASSIDPGEPGNQPQHF
CDR3 DNA: TGTGCCAGTAGTATAGACCCGGGAGAACCCGGCAATCAGCCCCAGCATTTT

V gene: TRBV6-1
J gene: TRBJ2-6
clone size: -
D gene: -
CDR3 protein: CASSDAGSGANVLTF
CDR3 DNA: TGTGCCAGCAGTGATGCGGGGTCTGGGGCCAACGTCCTGACTTTC

V gene: TRBV18
J gene: TRBJ2-1
clone size: once
D gene: TRBD1
CDR3 protein: CASSPTGDNEQFF
CDR3 DNA: TGTGCCAGCTCACCGACAGGGGACAATGAGCAGTTCTTC

V gene: TRBV10-3
J gene: TRBJ2-7
clone size: -
D gene: -
CDR3 protein: CAISDRDGSYEQYF
CDR3 DNA: TGTGCCATCAGTGACAGGGACGGATCCTACGAGCAGTACTTC

V gene: TRBV18
J gene: TRBJ2-7
clone size: -
D gene: TRBD2
CDR3 protein: CASSPPGLVFGEQYF
CDR3 DNA: TGTGCCAGCTCACCTCCGGGACTAGTCTTTGGCGAGCAGTACTTC

V gene: TRBV30
J gene: TRBJ1-6
clone size: -
D gene: -
CDR3 protein: CAWADKLLGGSPLHF
CDR3 DNA: TGTGCCTGGGCTGACAAGCTGTTGGGCGGATCACCCCTCCACTTT